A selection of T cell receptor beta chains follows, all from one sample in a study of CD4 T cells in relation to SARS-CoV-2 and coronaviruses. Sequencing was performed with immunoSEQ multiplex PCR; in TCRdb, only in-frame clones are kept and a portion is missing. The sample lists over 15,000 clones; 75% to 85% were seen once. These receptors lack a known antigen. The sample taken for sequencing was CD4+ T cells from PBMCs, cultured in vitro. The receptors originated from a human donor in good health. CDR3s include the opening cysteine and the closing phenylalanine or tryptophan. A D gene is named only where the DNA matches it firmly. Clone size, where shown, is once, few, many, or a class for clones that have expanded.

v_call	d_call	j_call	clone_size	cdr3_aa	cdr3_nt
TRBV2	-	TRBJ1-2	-	CASGENYGYTF	TGTGCCAGCGGAGAAAACTATGGCTACACCTTC
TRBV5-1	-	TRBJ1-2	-	CASSSGTGLSYGYTF	TGCGCCAGCAGCTCTGGGACGGGGCTCAGCTATGGCTACACCTTC
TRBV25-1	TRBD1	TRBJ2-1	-	CASRRGQGVSESYNEQFF	TGTGCCAGCAGGCGGGGACAGGGGGTTTCGGAATCCTACAATGAGCAGTTCTTC
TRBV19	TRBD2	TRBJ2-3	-	CASSIQAGGRDTQYF	TGTGCCAGTAGTATCCAAGCGGGGGGCCGGGATACGCAGTATTTT
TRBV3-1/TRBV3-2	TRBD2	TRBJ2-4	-	CASSQGPIGRGGENIQYF	TGTGCCAGCAGCCAAGGCCCTATTGGGCGGGGGGGTGAAAACATTCAGTACTTC
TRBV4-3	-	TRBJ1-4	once	CASSQDPDSLREKLFF	TGCGCCAGCAGCCAAGACCCCGACAGTTTAAGGGAAAAACTGTTTTTT
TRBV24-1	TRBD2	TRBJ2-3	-	CATSDFLLAANISTDTQYF	TGTGCCACCAGTGATTTCTTACTAGCGGCCAACATTAGCACAGATACGCAGTATTTT
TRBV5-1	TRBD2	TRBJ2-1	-	CASSLGLAGGVDEQFF	TGCGCCAGCAGCTTGGGGCTAGCGGGAGGAGTGGATGAGCAGTTCTTC
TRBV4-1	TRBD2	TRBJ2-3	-	CASSQIAGTDTDTQYF	TGCGCCAGCAGCCAAATAGCGGGAACTGACACAGATACGCAGTATTTT
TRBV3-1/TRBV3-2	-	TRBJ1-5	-	CASSQVDQPQHF	TGTGCCAGCAGCCAAGTAGATCAGCCCCAGCATTTT
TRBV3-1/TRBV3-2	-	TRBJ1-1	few	CASSQVPNTEAFF	TGTGCCAGCAGCCAAGTTCCGAACACTGAAGCTTTCTTT
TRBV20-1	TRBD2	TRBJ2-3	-	CSASGSAGGFTDTQYF	TGCAGTGCTAGTGGGTCGGCGGGGGGTTTTACAGATACGCAGTATTTT
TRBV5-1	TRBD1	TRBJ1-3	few	CASSLQGASGNTIYF	TGCGCCAGCAGCTTACAGGGGGCCTCTGGAAACACCATATATTTT
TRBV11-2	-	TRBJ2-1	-	CASSSEQKTQFF	TGTGCCAGCAGCTCGGAGCAGAAGACGCAGTTCTTC
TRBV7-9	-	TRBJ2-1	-	CASSLFGGTAQVEQFF	TGTGCCAGCAGCTTATTTGGGGGGACAGCCCAGGTTGAGCAGTTCTTC
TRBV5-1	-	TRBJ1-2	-	CASSLRSGNSHYGYTF	TGCGCCAGCAGCTTGCGGTCTGGGAACAGCCACTATGGCTACACCTTC
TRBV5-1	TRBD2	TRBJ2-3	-	CASSGGLAGFLDTQYF	TGCGCCAGCAGCGGAGGACTAGCGGGGTTCCTAGATACGCAGTATTTT
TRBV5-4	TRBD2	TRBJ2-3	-	CASSPAGVMGTDTQYF	TGTGCCAGCAGCCCGGCGGGAGTTATGGGCACAGATACGCAGTATTTT
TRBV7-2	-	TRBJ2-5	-	CASSLVGAPLYF	TGTGCCAGCAGCTTAGTGGGGGCTCCTTTGTACTTC
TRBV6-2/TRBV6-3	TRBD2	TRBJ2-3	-	CASSPTSGRGTDTQYF	TGTGCCAGCAGCCCTACTAGCGGGAGGGGCACAGATACGCAGTATTTT
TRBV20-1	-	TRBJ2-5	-	CSASTSGTQYF	TGCAGTGCTAGCACCTCCGGCACCCAGTACTTC
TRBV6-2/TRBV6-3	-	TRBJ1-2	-	CASSYSFSLTGNGYTF	TGTGCCAGCAGTTACTCGTTTTCGCTCACAGGGAATGGCTACACCTTC
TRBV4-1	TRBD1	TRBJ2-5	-	CASSRRTGKGETQYF	TGCGCCAGCAGCCGCCGGACAGGGAAGGGTGAGACCCAGTACTTC
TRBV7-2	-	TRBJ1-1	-	CASSLAPRVNTEAFF	TGTGCCAGCAGCTTAGCCCCCCGAGTGAACACTGAAGCTTTCTTT
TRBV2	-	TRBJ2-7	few	CASSRDTFYEQYF	TGTGCCAGCAGCCGGGACACCTTCTACGAGCAGTACTTC
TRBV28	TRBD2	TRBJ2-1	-	CASSLLAGGNNEQFF	TGTGCCAGCAGTTTATTAGCGGGGGGAAACAATGAGCAGTTCTTC
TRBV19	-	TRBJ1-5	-	CASSIGGRPQHF	TGTGCCAGTAGTATCGGGGGAAGGCCCCAGCATTTT
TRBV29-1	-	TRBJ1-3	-	CSVVAASSGNTIYF	TGCAGCGTTGTGGCGGCTAGCTCTGGAAACACCATATATTTT